One and the same sample provided the 17 T cell receptor gamma chains below, sequenced in a study of gamma delta lymphoproliferative disorders and STAT genes. TCRdb re-processed the multiplex PCR reads via CATT. Altogether nearly 2,000 gamma-chain clones are present, less than 9% being singletons, with the ten largest covering more than 55%. PBMCs from patients and controls supplied the genomic DNA for sequencing. The sequenced sample was blood. These receptor sequences come from a human donor with gamma-delta T-cell large granular lymphocyte leukemia.

This clone turned up a few times. CDR3 loop: CATHPGKLF. The CDR3 DNA reads as TGTGCCACGCATCCTGGGAAACTCTTT. This sequence joins TRGV8 and TRGJ1 or TRGJ2. Since TCRdb gives no J gene, matching the DNA to germline was used here to assign it. Germline V gene data show CDR1 as VENAVY and CDR2 as YDSYNSRV. Trimming took 10 bases from V and 12 from J; bases not matched to a gene: 9. The CDR3 consists of 9 residues.

In its sample, this clone is medium-sized. The sample contains more than one DNA sequence encoding this CDR3. The chain links TRGV2 to TRGJ1 or TRGJ2. TCRdb is silent on the J gene; assignment here came from matching the DNA to germline. CDR1 EGSNGY and CDR2 YDSYNSKV come from the germline V gene. Germline trimming cut 0 bases from V and 7 bases from J; bases unmatched to any gene: 6. The CDR3 extends over 13 amino acids. The CDR3 DNA reads TGTGCCACCTGGGACGGGCCGCACTATAAGAAACTCTTT. Its protein is CATWDGPHYKKLF.

About this clone: The junction and the germline gene differ at one end; a read error may be behind it. The chain is built from TRGV9 and TRGJP. TCRdb leaves out the J gene; it was filled in here by matching the DNA to germline. This CDR3 has 16 residues. Germline V gene sequence: CDR1 GITISATS, CDR2 ISYDGTV (reference sequence). As DNA, the CDR3 is TGTGCCTTGTGGGAGGTGAAGCGGTCGGGCATAAAAATCAAGGTATTT. It specifies CALWEVKRSGIKIKVF.

This clone occurred many times. V is TRGV8 and J is TRGJ1 or TRGJ2. The J gene was missing in TCRdb and was found by matching the end of the DNA to germline. The V segment lost 5 bases and the J segment 12 bases; nucleotides outside the gene matches: 4. CDR3 length: 9 residues. Germline-derived CDR1 and CDR2 are VENAVY and YDSYNSRV. The CDR3 is CATWGLKLF. CDR3 nucleotide sequence: TGTGCCACCTGGGGGTTGAAACTCTTT.

This clone is labeled as medium-sized. The gene calls are TRGV9 and TRGJP. As TCRdb names no J gene, one was assigned here on the basis of a DNA match to germline. Trimming at V came to 4 bases and at J to 7 bases, leaving 7 bases not matched to a gene. Germline V gene sequence: CDR1 GITISATS, CDR2 ISYDGTV (reference sequence). CDR3 length: 16 amino acids. CDR3 in DNA: TGTGCCTTGTGGGATAAGGGTGAGTTGGGCAAAAAAATCAAGGTATTT. It yields the protein CALWDKGELGKKIKVF.

This clone has just a few counts. The chain carries TRGV11 and TRGJP1. TCRdb supplies no J gene; here it was assigned by aligning the nucleotide sequence to germline. TRGV11 is classed as an ORF, of uncertain function. The CDR3 runs 12 residues. The junction had 5 bases not matched to a gene; V was cut back by 6 bases and J by 10 bases. The chain's CDR3 is CACWIEPWFKIF. The DNA of the CDR3 is TGTGCCTGCTGGATTGAACCTTGGTTCAAGATATTT.

This clone is categorized as medium-sized. The chain links TRGV2 to TRGJ1 or TRGJ2. The J gene was missing in TCRdb and was found by matching the end of the DNA to germline. The J segment lost 2 bases and the V segment lost 6 bases, leaving 10 bases of the junction unmatched. Germline V lookup: CDR1 EGSNGY, CDR2 YDSYNSKV. The CDR3 is 14 amino acids. DNA of the CDR3: TGTGCCACCTGGACTGCCCTGGATTATTATAAGAAACTCTTT. Protein sequence: CATWTALDYYKKLF.

Comments on this clone: TCRdb's protein and the translated DNA diverge at residue 8; the protein reported here is the translation of the DNA. V gene TRGV2 combines with J gene TRGJP. TCRdb offers no J gene call, so here the DNA was matched to germline to obtain one. Germline lookup yields CDR1 EGSNGY and CDR2 YDSYNSKV. This CDR3 comprises 17 residues. Trimming took 0 bases from V and 5 from J; bases not matched to a gene: 4. The CDR3 loop is CATWDGPKELGKKIKVF. The DNA of the CDR3 is TGTGCCACCTGGGACGGGCCCAAAGAGTTGGGCAAAAAAATCAAGGTATTT.

This clone was counted only a few times. This CDR3 is also generated by other DNA sequences in the sample. The J gene is TRGJ1 or TRGJ2, the V gene TRGV10. TCRdb offers no J gene call, so here the DNA was matched to germline to obtain one. Being an ORF, TRGV10 has a function that is uncertain. J was trimmed by 7 bases and V by 8 bases; bases with no gene match: 3. This CDR3 comprises 10 residues. The CDR3 DNA follows: TGTGCTGCGTGGGACTATAAGAAACTCTTT. Protein: CAAWDYKKLF.

Sample share makes this clone medium-sized (0.01 to 0.1%). This chain connects TRGV2 to TRGJP1. The J gene was not available in TCRdb and was assigned here by matching the DNA to germline segments. CDR1 and CDR2 from the germline V gene are EGSNGY and YDSYNSKV. CDR3 size: 13 residues. The J segment lost 6 bases and the V segment lost 0 bases, leaving 1 base of the junction unmatched. DNA of the CDR3: TGTGCCACCTGGGACGGGCCTGGTTGGTTCAAGATATTT. It codes for CATWDGPGWFKIF.

By frequency in the sample, this clone is medium-sized. V is TRGV2 and J is TRGJ1 or TRGJ2. Here the J gene came from matching the DNA to germline, since TCRdb omits it. The CDR3 runs 14 residues. The V segment lost 0 bases and the J segment 4 bases; nucleotides outside the gene matches: 6. Germline V lookup: CDR1 EGSNGY, CDR2 YDSYNSKV. Written as DNA, the CDR3 is TGTGCCACCTGGGACGGGCAAATGTATTATAAGAAACTCTTT. Translation: CATWDGQMYYKKLF.

Sample share makes this clone medium-sized. V usage is TRGV2 and J usage is TRGJ1 or TRGJ2. The J gene, missing from TCRdb, was assigned here through DNA to germline matching. CDR1 is EGSNGY, CDR2 YDSYNSKV, per germline. This CDR3 has 14 residues. The trim removed 0 bases at V and 4 bases at J, leaving 6 bases unmatched. CDR3 region: CATWDGRPYYKKLF. The CDR3, as DNA: TGTGCCACCTGGGACGGGCGCCCCTATTATAAGAAACTCTTT.

A few counts support this clone. Other nucleotide sequences in the sample specify the same CDR3. This sequence joins TRGV10 and TRGJ1 or TRGJ2. The J gene was missing in TCRdb and was found by matching the end of the DNA to germline. TRGV10 is designated an ORF whose function remains uncertain. V shed 8 bases and J 5 bases; nucleotides not matched to a gene: 1. CDR3 length: 10 amino acids. CDR3 sequence: CAAWDYKKLF. The CDR3 DNA sequence: TGTGCTGCGTGGGATTATAAGAAACTCTTT.

In this sample, this clone is medium-sized. The genes are TRGV8 and TRGJ1 or TRGJ2. Matching the DNA to germline supplied the J gene, which TCRdb does not give. The CDR3 contains 13 residues. Trimming took 2 bases from V and 0 from J; bases not matched to a gene: 1. Germline CDR1 VENAVY, CDR2 YDSYNSRV. CDR3 residues: CATWDMNYYKKLF. DNA of the CDR3: TGTGCCACCTGGGATATGAATTATTATAAGAAACTCTTT.

Judged by abundance, this clone is medium-sized. The V call is TRGV11, the J call TRGJP1. No J gene is reported in TCRdb; it was inferred here by comparing the DNA with germline. TRGV11 qualifies as an ORF whose function is uncertain. J was trimmed by 0 bases and V by 6 bases; bases with no gene match: 7. The CDR3 extends over 16 amino acids. CDR3 nucleotides: TGTGCCTGCTGGATTCGGTCATATACCACTGGTTGGTTCAAGATATTT. Translating it yields CACWIRSYTTGWFKIF.

With regard to this clone: The TCRdb record carries a much larger clone's protein, which differs from this DNA's translation at residue 8; a read error is the likely cause, and the protein listed here is the DNA translation. The J gene is TRGJP1, the V gene TRGV2. The J gene, missing from TCRdb, was assigned here through DNA to germline matching. The germline V gene has CDR1 EGSNGY and CDR2 YDSYNSKV. CDR3 size: 14 residues. CDR3 sequence: CATWDGTNGWFKIF. Written as DNA, the CDR3 is TGTGCCACCTGGGACGGGACCAATGGTTGGTTCAAGATATTT.

A word on this clone: It is unclear where the CDR3 begins or ends on the DNA, so no DNA is shown, and the CDR3 is as TCRdb lists it. The J gene was not called, though the V gene is TRGV2. The CDR3 region is 20 residues in length, termini included. Germline V CDR1 and CDR2: EGSNGY, YDSYNSKV. The chain's CDR3 is CATWAPRIIIRNSLAVEQHF.